Shown below are 10 T cell receptor beta chains from a single sample sequenced in a study of T-cell memory formation after mild COVID-19. Each CDR3 protein is one row after TCRdb ran MiXCR on the 5' RACE reads. There are about 470,000 distinct CDR3 sequences in the sample; about 20% occur only once, and around an eighth lies in the top ten. The specimen was PBMCs or a T cell subset sorted from them (not recorded which). These receptors originate from an adult woman who had mild COVID-19 (a few samples of this study predate the infection). Cell type and time point are not known.

In its sample, this clonotype was seen a few times. This rearrangement joins TRBV20-1 to TRBJ1-2, with D possibly matching TRBD1 (5 bases). The V gene's germline CDR1 is DFQATT and CDR2 SNEGSKA (reference sequence). CDR3 length: 14 residues. The V gene lost 4 bases and the J gene lost 7 bases, with 19 bases spanning the gap. CDR3 sequence reads: CSAIQGLGQGGYTF. The CDR3 DNA reads as TGCAGTGCTATCCAAGGATTGGGGCAAGGTGGCTACACCTTC.

This clonotype showed up just a few times. CDR3 sequence (DNA): TGTGCCAGCAACCCGGGACTAGCGGGCCGCCTCTACGAGCAGTACTTC. Its protein product is CASNPGLAGRLYEQYF. The chain is built from TRBV2 and TRBJ2-7; 12 bases fit TRBD2. CDR1 SNHLY and CDR2 FYNNEI come from the germline V gene. The V gene end was trimmed by 7 bases and the J gene end by 3 bases; junction bases not matched to a gene: 10. The CDR3 contains 16 residues.

The chain recombines TRBV28 with TRBJ2-5; 9 bases match TRBD1. This CDR3 region has 14 residues. Germline trimming cut 5 bases from V and 3 bases from J; bases unmatched to any gene: 4. CDR1 and CDR2 (germline): MDHEN, SYDVKM. The CDR3 here is CASSAWDREETQYF. The CDR3 nucleotides are TGTGCCAGCAGTGCTTGGGACAGGGAAGAGACCCAGTACTTC.

This rearrangement joins TRBV20-1 to TRBJ1-1; the D gene is possibly TRBD1 (5 bases). V dropped 1 base and J dropped 3 bases, with 15 bases sitting between them. Germline-derived CDR1 and CDR2 are DFQATT and SNEGSKA (reference sequence). This CDR3 has 15 amino acids. CDR3 in amino acids: CSARVSVQGDTEAFF. Written as DNA, the CDR3 is TGCAGTGCTAGAGTATCGGTTCAGGGCGACACTGAAGCTTTCTTT.

V gene TRBV30 combines with J gene TRBJ1-1; D is unresolved. Germline CDR1 and CDR2: GTSNPN and SVGIG (reference sequence). Between the trimmed V and J ends, which lost 1 base and 3 bases, there was a span of 6 bases. The CDR3 spans 12 residues. CDR3 sequence (DNA): TGTGCCTGGAGTGAGATTTACACTGAAGCTTTCTTT. Protein product: CAWSEIYTEAFF. Complete variable domain (other parts from reference TRBV30 and TRBJ1-1): SQTIHQWPATLVQPVGSPLSLECTVEGTSNPNLYWYRQAAGRGLQLLFYSVGIGQISSEVPQNLSASRPQDRQFILSSKKLLLSDSGFYLCAWSEIYTEAFFGQGTRLTVV.

Only a few counts were recorded for this clonotype. The genes are TRBV2 and TRBJ1-4; 7 bases line up with TRBD1. CDR1 and CDR2 (germline): SNHLY, FYNNEI. The CDR3 runs to 15 residues. With V trimmed by 4 bases and J by 2 bases, 4 bases remained unmatched. The CDR3 region is CASSVTTGTNEKLFF. The CDR3 bases are TGTGCCAGCAGTGTTACGACAGGGACTAATGAAAAACTGTTTTTT.

This clonotype was detected only a few times. The rearrangement links TRBV29-1 to TRBJ2-7, with 8 bases identical to TRBD1. This CDR3 contains 15 residues. The V segment lost 2 bases and the J segment 6 bases; nucleotides outside the gene matches: 12. Germline CDR1 and CDR2: SQVTM and ANQGSEA. The CDR3 DNA sequence: TGCAGCGTTGAATTCGCAGGGGGCCGCCGCGGCGAGCAGTACTTC. It yields the protein CSVEFAGGRRGEQYF.

There are many counts of this clonotype. V gene TRBV10-3 combines with J gene TRBJ1-4; D uncertain. The germline V gene has CDR1 ENHRY and CDR2 SYGVKD. V lost 6 bases, J lost 1 base, and 12 bases lay in between. The CDR3 is 15 amino acids. As DNA, the CDR3 is TGTGCCATCAGGGAGGACGGTGGAACTAATGAAAAACTGTTTTTT. This translates into CAIREDGGTNEKLFF.

This clonotype has more than one count but fewer than ten. The CDR3 region has the DNA TGTGCCAGCAGCTCCCAAGCGTACACCGGGGAGCTGTTTTTT. Amino acids: CASSSQAYTGELFF. The V gene is TRBV7-3, the J gene TRBJ2-2; D unresolved. V lost 4 bases, J lost 3 bases, and 9 bases lay in between. Germline V lookup: CDR1 SGHTA, CDR2 FQGTGA. CDR3 length: 14 residues.

This clonotype was detected ten times or more. The chain joins TRBV19 to TRBJ2-1; 8 bases map to TRBD1. Germline lookup yields CDR1 LNHDA and CDR2 SQIVND (reference sequence). V lost 7 bases, J lost 4 bases, and 6 bases stayed unmatched. The CDR3 consists of 14 residues. The CDR3 coding sequence is TGTGCCAGTAATCCAGGGGGCTTTTACAATGAGCAGTTCTTC. Encoded protein: CASNPGGFYNEQFF.